This T cell receptor beta chain originates from a study of cytomegalovirus exposure and HLA in healthy donors. Study outcomes and limitations: Accurate HLA-A and HLA-B prediction from TCR beta sequences was reported for most subjects. TCR beta chain V- and J-gene trimming was linked, in a later analysis, to a missense variant in DCLRE1C. In vitro checks showed that three CMV-associated chains really do target CMV antigens. There were some V segments, including TRBV6-2 and TRBV6-3, excluded as indistinguishable.

This clone was recorded a few times. Its antigen is unidentified. Primers included in the PCR were 60 Vbeta and 13 Jbeta primers. Clones were read by immunoSEQ multiplex PCR, and TCRdb kept only the in-frame ones, dropping some. The repertoire has 190,000 or so clones, about 80% of them found once; the top ten carry around 0.69%. CDR1 is SNHLY and CDR2 is FYNNEI in the germline V gene. Trimming removed 4 bases from V and 1 base from J, with 20 bases in between. The CDR3 consists of 17 residues. The chain carries TRBV2 and TRBJ2-7, with D perhaps matching TRBD2 (6 bases). The receptor was derived from a boy aged 5 to 17 in good health and CMV-seronegative. The specimen sequenced was PBMCs. The CDR3 is CASSAFLLIAESYEQYF. CDR3 sequence (DNA): TGTGCCAGCAGTGCATTCCTCCTCATAGCGGAGTCCTACGAGCAGTACTTC.